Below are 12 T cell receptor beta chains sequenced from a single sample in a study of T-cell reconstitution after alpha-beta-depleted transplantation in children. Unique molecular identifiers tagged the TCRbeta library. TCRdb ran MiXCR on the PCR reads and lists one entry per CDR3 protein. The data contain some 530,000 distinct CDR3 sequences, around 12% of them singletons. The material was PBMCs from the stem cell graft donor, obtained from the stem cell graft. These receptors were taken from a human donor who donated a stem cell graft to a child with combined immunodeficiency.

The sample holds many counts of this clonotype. The CDR3 bases are TGTGCCAGCAGTACAACAGGGTCTGGGGCCAACGTCCTGACTTTC. Translation gives CASSTTGSGANVLTF. The chain carries TRBV6-2 or TRBV6-3 and TRBJ2-6, with D perhaps matching TRBD1 (6 bases). CDR3 size: 15 residues. Trimming left V 5 bases short and J 1 base short, with 9 bases between. Germline CDR1 is MNHEY and CDR2 is SVGEGT.

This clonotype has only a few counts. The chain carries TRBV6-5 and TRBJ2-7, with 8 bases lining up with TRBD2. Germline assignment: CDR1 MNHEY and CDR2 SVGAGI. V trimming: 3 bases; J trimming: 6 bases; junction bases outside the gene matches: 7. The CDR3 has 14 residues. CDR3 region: CASSYYAGGREQYF. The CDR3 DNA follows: TGTGCCAGCAGTTATTACGCGGGAGGACGCGAGCAGTACTTC.

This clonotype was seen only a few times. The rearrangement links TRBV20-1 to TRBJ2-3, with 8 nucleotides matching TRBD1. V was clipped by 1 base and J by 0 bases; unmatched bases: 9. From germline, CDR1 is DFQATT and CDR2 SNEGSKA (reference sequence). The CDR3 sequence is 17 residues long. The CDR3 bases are TGCAGTGCTAGAGGGACAGGGTCCGGCGGTAGCACAGATACGCAGTATTTT. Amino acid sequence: CSARGTGSGGSTDTQYF.

CDR3 sequence: CASSLGIDPYNEQFF. In DNA form, the CDR3 reads TGTGCCAGCAGTTTAGGGATAGACCCTTACAATGAGCAGTTCTTC. The V call is TRBV12-3 or TRBV12-4, the J call TRBJ2-1; D gene unclear. Trimming left V 1 base short and J 4 bases short, with 11 bases between. CDR3 length equals 15 residues.

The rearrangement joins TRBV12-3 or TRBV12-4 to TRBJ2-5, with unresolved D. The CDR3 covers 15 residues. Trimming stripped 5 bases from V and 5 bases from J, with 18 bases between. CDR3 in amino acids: CASSISPGLGETQYF. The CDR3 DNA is TGTGCCAGCAGTATAAGTCCCGGGCTTGGGGAGACCCAGTACTTC.

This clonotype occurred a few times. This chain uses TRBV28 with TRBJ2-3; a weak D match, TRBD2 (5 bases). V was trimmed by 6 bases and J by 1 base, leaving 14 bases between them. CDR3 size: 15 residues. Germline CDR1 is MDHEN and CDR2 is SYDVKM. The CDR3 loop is CASSERESGTDTQYF. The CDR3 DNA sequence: TGTGCCAGCAGCGAACGGGAATCTGGCACAGATACGCAGTATTTT.

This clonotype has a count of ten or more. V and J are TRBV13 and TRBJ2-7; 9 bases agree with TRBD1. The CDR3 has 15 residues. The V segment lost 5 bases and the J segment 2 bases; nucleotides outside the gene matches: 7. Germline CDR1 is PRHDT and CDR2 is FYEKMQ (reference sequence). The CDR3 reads CASSKGTGTAYEQYF. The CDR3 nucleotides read TGTGCCAGCAGCAAAGGGACAGGGACGGCCTACGAGCAGTACTTC.

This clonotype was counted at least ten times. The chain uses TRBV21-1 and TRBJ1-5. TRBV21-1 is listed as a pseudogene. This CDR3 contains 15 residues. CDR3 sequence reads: CASSKARGTYQPQHF. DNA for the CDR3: TGTGCCAGCAGCAAAGCTCGGGGGACTTATCAGCCCCAGCATTTT.

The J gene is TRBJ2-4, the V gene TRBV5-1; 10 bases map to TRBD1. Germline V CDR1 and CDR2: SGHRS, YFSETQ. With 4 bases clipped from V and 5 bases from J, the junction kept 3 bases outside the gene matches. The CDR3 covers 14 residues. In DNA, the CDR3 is TGCGCCAGCAGCCCGGACAGGGGGGAAAACATTCAGTACTTC. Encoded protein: CASSPDRGENIQYF. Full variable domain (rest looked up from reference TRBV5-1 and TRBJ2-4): KAGVTQTPRYLIKTRGQQVTLSCSPISGHRSVSWYQQTPGQGLQFLFEYFSETQRNKGNFPGRFSGRQFSNSRSEMNVSTLELGDSALYLCASSPDRGENIQYFGAGTRLSVL.

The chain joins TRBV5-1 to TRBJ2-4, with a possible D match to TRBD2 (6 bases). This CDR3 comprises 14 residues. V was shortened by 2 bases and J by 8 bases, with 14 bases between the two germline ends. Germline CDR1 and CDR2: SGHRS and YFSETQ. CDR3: CASSLWAGGDIQYF. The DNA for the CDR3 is TGCGCCAGCAGCTTATGGGCAGGAGGGGACATTCAGTACTTC.

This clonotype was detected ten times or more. DNA of the CDR3: TGTGCCAGCAGTCAGGGGACCCTGAACACTGAAGCTTTCTTT. Amino acid sequence: CASSQGTLNTEAFF. The V gene is TRBV27, the J gene TRBJ1-1; D is possibly TRBD1 (6 bases). The CDR3 runs 14 residues. Germline CDR1 and CDR2: MNHEY and SMNVEV (reference sequence). The V gene lost 5 bases and the J gene lost 0 bases, with 10 bases spanning the gap.

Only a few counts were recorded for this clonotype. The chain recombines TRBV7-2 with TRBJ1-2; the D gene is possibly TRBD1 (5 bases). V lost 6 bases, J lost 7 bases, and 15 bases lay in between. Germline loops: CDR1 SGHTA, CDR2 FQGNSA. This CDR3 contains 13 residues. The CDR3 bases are TGTGCCAGCAGGGGGGGGAGCCCAGGTGGCTACACCTTC. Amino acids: CASRGGSPGGYTF.